This T cell receptor (beta chain) was observed in a study of Ad26.COV2.S vaccination and SARS-CoV-2 variants. Overall study context: Donor got 5x10^10 or 1x10^11 viral particles of Ad26.COV2.S.

The treatment is: about 20 received Ad26.COV2.S at low or high dose, single or two shots; 5 received placebo; per-sample allocation not given. The samples date from day 63 after the first vaccine or placebo injection. CDR1 is SEHNR and CDR2 is FQNEAQ in the germline V gene (reference sequence). CDR3 length: 12 amino acids. V gave up 5 bases and J gave up 7 bases, with 10 bases separating them. Data came from immunoSEQ multiplex PCR; TCRdb stores just in-frame clones and leaves some out. The sample lists approximately 340,000 clones; 80% to 90% were seen once. The chain uses TRBV7-9 and TRBJ2-3; tentatively, D is TRBD1 (6 bases). The sequence derives from a person between 18 and 60 years old who received the Ad26.COV2.S COVID-19 vaccine or a placebo. The sequenced sample was peripheral blood, obtained in a trial of Ad26.COV2.S vaccine versus placebo. CDR3 nucleotide sequence: TGTGCCAGCAGCGAAGGGGGAAATACGCAGTATTTT. This sequence encodes CASSEGGNTQYF. Full variable domain (remainder filled in from reference TRBV7-9 and TRBJ2-3): DTGVSQNPRHKITKRGQNVTFRCDPISEHNRLYWYRQTLGQGPEFLTYFQNEAQLEKSRLLSDRFSAERPKGSFSTLEIQRTEQGDSAMYLCASSEGGNTQYFGPGTRLTVL.